This TCR beta chain was identified in a study of glioma-infiltrating T cells (dated by TCRdb to the mid-2010s). Regarding the complete study: Sequencing of TCR alpha- and beta-chain repertoires was performed on glioma tissue, on non-neoplastic brain tissue, and on matched peripheral blood mononuclear cells. To gauge divergence between tissue and blood T-cell populations, every tissue-infiltrating repertoire was compared against the peripheral blood repertoire from the same patient. Three low-grade glioma patients, roughly 8 primary glioblastoma patients, and three non-glioma patients who contributed non-neoplastic brain tissue made up the paired cohort. Results and caveats for the whole study, not just this receptor: VJ-independent divergence between tissue and blood was below expectation in non-neoplastic patients but above expectation in all gliomas, especially low-grade gliomas. The group comparisons were based on small numbers of patients: three non-neoplastic, three low-grade glioma and several glioblastoma patients. Only a very small number of CDR3 sequences turned up in both tissue and blood, a result put down to high CDR3 diversity combined with limited sampling.

CDR1 and CDR2 are drawn from the germline V gene (reference sequence): LNHDA, SQIVND. Its CDR3 holds 15 amino acids, cysteine through phenylalanine. Only CDR3 DNA remains: 45 bases, in frame from the first base. Relative to germline, V is 4 bases shorter and J is 0 bases shorter, with 11 bases between their ends. The iRepertoire nested amplicon-rescue multiplex PCR (arm-PCR) platform was used to amplify TCR alpha and beta CDR3 regions from RNA. The input for one-step reverse transcription and amplification was about 100-450 ng of tissue mRNA or PBMC total RNA. Following bead purification, Illumina adapters were added through a secondary multiplex PCR, and the libraries were then gel-purified between 200 and 400 bp. Libraries carried internal 6-nucleotide barcodes used for demultiplexing. Sequencing of the libraries was done on an Illumina MiSeq using 2x220 or 2x250 nucleotide paired-end reads. The source study handled its data this way. Paired reads were merged using FLASH 1.2.11 and aligned with BWA-MEM to the GRCh37 human genome, and TRA and TRB reads were then extracted. V and J assignment used an IMGT-derived reference of cassette sequences and CDR3 motifs that included pseudogenes. Reads were translated in three frames, and productive CDR3s were defined by a C…FGXG motif without stop codons. Unique combinations of V-J cassette pair and CDR3 amino acid sequence were defined as clonotypes. Hamming distance filtering was applied to reads, with thresholds set by the sequence error rate of each sample in mapped regions. TCRdb itself trimmed the public reads at Q25 with fastp, ran MiXCR and retained productive beta chains. Rows with a matching CDR3 protein are joined into one entry that keeps the most common DNA and genes. Clone size and V and J calls follow TCRdb, not the original study. Within this sample are around 170,000 distinct CDR3 sequences, with about 46% of them counted one time only. The ten largest make up under 6.5% of the sample.

Many counts were recorded for this clonotype. Its antigen is still unknown. There are no base qualities to consult, and no much larger clone falls within one base. This TCR was sampled from a human donor with low-grade glioma or glioblastoma, undergoing nonglioma brain surgery, or in good health (not recorded which). This chain joins TRBV19 to TRBJ2-3; no confident D gene assignment can be made. The material sequenced was glioma tissue, nonneoplastic brain tissue, or PBMCs (not recorded which). CDR3 protein: CASSTSTPSTDTQYF. The DNA sequence follows: TGTGCCAGTAGTACCTCGACACCTAGCACAGATACGCAGTATTTT.